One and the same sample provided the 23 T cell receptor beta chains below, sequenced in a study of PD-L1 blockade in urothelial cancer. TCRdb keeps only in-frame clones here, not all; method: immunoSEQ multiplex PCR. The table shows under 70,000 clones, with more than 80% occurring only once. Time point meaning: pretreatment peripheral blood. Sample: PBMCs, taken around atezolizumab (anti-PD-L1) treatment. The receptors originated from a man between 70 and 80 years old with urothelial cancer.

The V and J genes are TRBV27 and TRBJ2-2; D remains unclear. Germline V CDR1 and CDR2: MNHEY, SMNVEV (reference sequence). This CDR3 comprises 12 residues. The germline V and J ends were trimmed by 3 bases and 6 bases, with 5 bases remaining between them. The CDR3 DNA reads TGTGCCAGCAGTTTTAGAGCCGGGGAGCTGTTTTTT. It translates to CASSFRAGELFF.

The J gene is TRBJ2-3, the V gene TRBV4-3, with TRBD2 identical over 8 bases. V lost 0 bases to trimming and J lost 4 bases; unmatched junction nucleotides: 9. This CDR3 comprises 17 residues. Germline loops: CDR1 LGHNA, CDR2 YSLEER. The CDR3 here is CASSQEEAGVGPDTQYF. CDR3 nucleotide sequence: TGCGCCAGCAGCCAAGAGGAAGCGGGAGTAGGTCCAGATACGCAGTATTTT.

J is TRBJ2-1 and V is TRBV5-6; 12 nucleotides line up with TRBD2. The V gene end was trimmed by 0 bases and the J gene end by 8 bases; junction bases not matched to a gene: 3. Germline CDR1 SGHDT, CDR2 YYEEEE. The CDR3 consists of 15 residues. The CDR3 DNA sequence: TGTGCCAGCAGCTTGGGACTAGCGGGAGAGGATGAGCAGTTCTTC. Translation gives CASSLGLAGEDEQFF.

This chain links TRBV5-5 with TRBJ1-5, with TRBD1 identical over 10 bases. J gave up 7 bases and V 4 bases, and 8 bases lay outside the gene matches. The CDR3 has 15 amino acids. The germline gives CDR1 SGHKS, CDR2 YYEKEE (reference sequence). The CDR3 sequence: CASSVGQGNGQPQHF. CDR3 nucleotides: TGTGCCAGCAGCGTGGGACAGGGGAACGGACAGCCCCAGCATTTT.

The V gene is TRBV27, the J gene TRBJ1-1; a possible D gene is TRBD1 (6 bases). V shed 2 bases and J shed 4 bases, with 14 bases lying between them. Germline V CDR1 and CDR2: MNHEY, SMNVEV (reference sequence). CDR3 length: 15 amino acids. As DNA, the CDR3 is TGTGCCAGCAGTTTAAAGGCGACAGGCGGCACTGAAGCTTTCTTT. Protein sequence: CASSLKATGGTEAFF.

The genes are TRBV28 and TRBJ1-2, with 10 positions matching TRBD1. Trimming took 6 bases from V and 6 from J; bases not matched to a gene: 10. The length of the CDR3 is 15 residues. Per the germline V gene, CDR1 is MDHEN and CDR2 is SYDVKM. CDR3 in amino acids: CASRTTTGGRDGYTF. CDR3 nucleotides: TGTGCCAGCAGGACAACGACAGGGGGCAGAGATGGCTACACCTTC.

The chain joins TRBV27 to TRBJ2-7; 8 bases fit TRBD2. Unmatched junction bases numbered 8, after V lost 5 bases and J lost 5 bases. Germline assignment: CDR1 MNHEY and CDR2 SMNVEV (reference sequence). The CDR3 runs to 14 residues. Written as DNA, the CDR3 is TGTGCCAGCAGTGATGGACTAGCTCGAAACGAGCAGTACTTC. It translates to CASSDGLARNEQYF.

CDR3 residues: CASSPQAGGQGYQPQHF. CDR3 in DNA: TGTGCCAGCTCACCCCAGGCAGGCGGACAGGGTTATCAGCCCCAGCATTTT. This chain joins TRBV18 and TRBJ1-5; 8 nucleotides align to TRBD1. Germline trimming cut 3 bases from V and 5 bases from J; bases unmatched to any gene: 12. The germline V gene has CDR1 KGHSH and CDR2 LQKENI. The CDR3 totals 17 residues.

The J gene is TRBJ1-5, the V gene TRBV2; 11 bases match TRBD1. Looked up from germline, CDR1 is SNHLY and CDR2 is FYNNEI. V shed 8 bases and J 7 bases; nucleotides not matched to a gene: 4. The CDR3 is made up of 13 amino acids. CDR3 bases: TGTGCCAGCGGACAGGGGGCTGAACAGCCCCAGCATTTT. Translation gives CASGQGAEQPQHF.

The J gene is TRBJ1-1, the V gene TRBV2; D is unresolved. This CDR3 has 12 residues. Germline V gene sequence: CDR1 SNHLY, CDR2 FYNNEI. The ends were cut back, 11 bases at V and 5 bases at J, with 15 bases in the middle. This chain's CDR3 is CARGSGNTEAFF. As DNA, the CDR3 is TGTGCCCGGGGAAGCGGGAATACTGAAGCTTTCTTT.

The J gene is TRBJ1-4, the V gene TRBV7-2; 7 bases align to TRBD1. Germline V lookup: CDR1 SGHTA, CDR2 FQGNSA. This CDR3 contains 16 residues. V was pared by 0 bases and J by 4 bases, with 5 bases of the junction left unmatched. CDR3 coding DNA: TGTGCCAGCAGCTTAGCGAGGGGGACAGTTAATGAAAAACTGTTTTTT. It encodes CASSLARGTVNEKLFF. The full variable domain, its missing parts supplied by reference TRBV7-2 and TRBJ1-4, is GAGVSQSPSNKVTEKGKDVELRCDPISGHTALYWYRQSLGQGLEFLIYFQGNSAPDKSGLPSDRFSAERTGGSVSTLTIQRTQQEDSAVYLCASSLARGTVNEKLFFGSGTQLSVL.

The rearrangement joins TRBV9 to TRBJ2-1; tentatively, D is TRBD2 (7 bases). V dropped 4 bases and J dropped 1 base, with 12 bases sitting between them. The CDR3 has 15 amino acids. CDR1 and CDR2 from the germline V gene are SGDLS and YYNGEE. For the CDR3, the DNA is TGTGCCAGCAGCCGAGGGGGGGGGTCCTACAATGAGCAGTTCTTC. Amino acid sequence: CASSRGGGSYNEQFF.

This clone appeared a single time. CDR3 coding DNA: TGTGCCAGTCCCCGGGACATGTCCACTGAAGCTTTCTTT. This sequence encodes CASPRDMSTEAFF. The chain couples TRBV18 to TRBJ1-1, with D possibly matching TRBD1 (6 bases). The CDR3 runs 13 residues. The germline V gene encodes CDR1 KGHSH and CDR2 LQKENI. The V and J ends lost 9 bases and 4 bases respectively, with 15 bases between them. Based on the CDR3 plus reference TRBV18 and TRBJ1-1, the full variable domain is NAGVMQNPRHLVRRRGQEARLRCSPMKGHSHVYWYRQLPEEGLKFMVYLQKENIIDESGMPKERFSAEFPKEGPSILRIQQVVRGDSAAYFCASPRDMSTEAFFGQGTRLTVV.

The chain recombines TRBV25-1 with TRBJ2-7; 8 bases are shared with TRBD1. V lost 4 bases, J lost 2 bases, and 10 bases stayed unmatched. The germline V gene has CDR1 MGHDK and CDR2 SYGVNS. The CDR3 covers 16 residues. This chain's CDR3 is CASSGINRGSAYEQYF. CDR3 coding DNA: TGTGCCAGCAGTGGAATAAACAGGGGGAGCGCCTACGAGCAGTACTTC.

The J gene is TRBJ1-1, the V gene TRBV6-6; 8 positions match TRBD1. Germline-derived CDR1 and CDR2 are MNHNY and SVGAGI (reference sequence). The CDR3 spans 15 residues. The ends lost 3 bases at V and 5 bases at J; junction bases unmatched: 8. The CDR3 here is CASSYFQGAGTEAFF. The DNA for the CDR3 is TGTGCCAGCAGTTATTTTCAGGGGGCGGGAACTGAAGCTTTCTTT.

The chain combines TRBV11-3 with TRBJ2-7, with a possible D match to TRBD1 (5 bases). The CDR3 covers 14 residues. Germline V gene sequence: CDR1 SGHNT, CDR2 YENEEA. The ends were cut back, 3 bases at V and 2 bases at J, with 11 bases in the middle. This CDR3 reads CASSFIDSTYEQYF. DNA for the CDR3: TGTGCCAGCAGCTTTATCGACAGCACCTACGAGCAGTACTTC. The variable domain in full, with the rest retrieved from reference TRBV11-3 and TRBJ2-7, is EAGVVQSPRYKIIEKKQPVAFWCNPISGHNTLYWYLQNLGQGPELLIRYENEEAVDDSQLPKDRFSAERLKGVDSTLKIQPAELGDSAVYLCASSFIDSTYEQYFGPGTRLTVT.

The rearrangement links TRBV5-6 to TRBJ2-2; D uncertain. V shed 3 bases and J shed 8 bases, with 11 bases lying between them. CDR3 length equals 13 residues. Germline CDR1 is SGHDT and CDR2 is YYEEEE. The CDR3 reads CASSYAERGELFF. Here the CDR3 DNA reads TGTGCCAGCAGCTACGCCGAACGGGGGGAGCTGTTTTTT.

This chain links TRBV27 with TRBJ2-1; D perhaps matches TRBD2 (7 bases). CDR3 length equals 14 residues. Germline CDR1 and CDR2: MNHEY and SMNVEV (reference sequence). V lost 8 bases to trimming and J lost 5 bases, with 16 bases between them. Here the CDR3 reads CASGEGGRDNEQFF. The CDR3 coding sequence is TGTGCCAGCGGGGAGGGGGGGCGAGACAATGAGCAGTTCTTC.

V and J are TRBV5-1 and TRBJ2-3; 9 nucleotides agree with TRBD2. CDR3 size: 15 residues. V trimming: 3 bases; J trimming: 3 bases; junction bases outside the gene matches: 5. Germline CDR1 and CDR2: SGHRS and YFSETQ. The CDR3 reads CASSSSTSGTDTQYF. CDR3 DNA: TGCGCCAGCAGCTCTTCGACTAGCGGAACAGATACGCAGTATTTT.

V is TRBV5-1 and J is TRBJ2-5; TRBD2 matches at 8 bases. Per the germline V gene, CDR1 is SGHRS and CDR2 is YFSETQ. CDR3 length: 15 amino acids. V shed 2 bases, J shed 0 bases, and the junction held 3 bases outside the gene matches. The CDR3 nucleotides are TGCGCCAGCAGCTTCACTAGCGGTTACCAAGAGACCCAGTACTTC. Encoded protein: CASSFTSGYQETQYF.

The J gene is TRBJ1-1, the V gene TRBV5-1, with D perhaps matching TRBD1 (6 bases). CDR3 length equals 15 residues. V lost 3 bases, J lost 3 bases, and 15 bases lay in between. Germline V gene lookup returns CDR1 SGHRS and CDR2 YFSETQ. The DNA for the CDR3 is TGCGCCAGCAGCTGGGATACAGGGAGGGACACTGAAGCTTTCTTT. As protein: CASSWDTGRDTEAFF.

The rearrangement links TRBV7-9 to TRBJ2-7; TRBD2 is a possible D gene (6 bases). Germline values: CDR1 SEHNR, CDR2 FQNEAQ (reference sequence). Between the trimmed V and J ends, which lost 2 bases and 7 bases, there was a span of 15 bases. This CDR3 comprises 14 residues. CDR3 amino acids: CASSLSVSAGEQYF. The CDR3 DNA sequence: TGTGCCAGCAGCTTATCGGTTTCGGCGGGAGAGCAGTACTTC.

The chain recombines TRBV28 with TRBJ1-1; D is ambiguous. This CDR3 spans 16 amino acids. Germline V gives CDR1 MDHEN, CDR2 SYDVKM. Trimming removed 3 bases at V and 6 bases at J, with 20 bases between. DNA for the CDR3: TGTGCCAGCAGTTTCCCCACATCTGTCCAGTTGGCTGAAGCTTTCTTT. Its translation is CASSFPTSVQLAEAFF.